These 19 T cell receptor beta chains originate from one sample sequenced in a study of T cells after yellow fever vaccination. TCRdb reprocessed the 5' RACE reads via MiXCR and lists one record per CDR3 protein. The data hold hundreds of thousands of distinct CDR3 sequences, with approximately 16% observed a single time. The sequences come from PBMCs, collected less than 6 days after the first yellow fever vaccination. The receptors were sampled from a man younger than 30 who received the YFV17D yellow fever vaccine.

In its sample, this clonotype was seen a few times. The chain has TRBV7-9 and TRBJ1-1; D gene uncertain. V was cut by 2 bases and J by 4 bases, with 5 bases left in between. Germline V gene lookup returns CDR1 SEHNR and CDR2 FQNEAQ (reference sequence). This CDR3 contains 12 residues. CDR3 nucleotide sequence: TGTGCCAGCAGCTTAAGGATCACTGAAGCTTTCTTT. Translating it yields CASSLRITEAFF. The complete variable domain, with remaining parts taken from reference TRBV7-9 and TRBJ1-1, reads DTGVSQNPRHKITKRGQNVTFRCDPISEHNRLYWYRQTLGQGPEFLTYFQNEAQLEKSRLLSDRFSAERPKGSFSTLEIQRTEQGDSAMYLCASSLRITEAFFGQGTRLTVV.

Of note for this clonotype: This CDR3 fails to terminate in the conserved phenylalanine or tryptophan, so it likely reflects a read error. The chain is built from TRBV7-9 and TRBJ2-1; tentative D call: TRBD2 (5 bases). The CDR3 is made up of 13 amino acids. Germline lookup yields CDR1 SEHNR and CDR2 FQNEAQ (reference sequence). Trimming removed 3 bases at V and 7 bases at J, with 10 bases between. The CDR3 region is CASSFSRGNEQFL. Here the CDR3 DNA reads TGTGCCAGCAGCTTTAGTCGGGGTAATGAGCAGTTCCTC.

The rearrangement links TRBV12-3 or TRBV12-4 to TRBJ2-4; the D is unclear. CDR3 length: 13 residues. Trimming left V 4 bases short and J 6 bases short, with 10 bases between. CDR3 in DNA: TGTGCCAGCAGTTCGGGCCGACTAAACATTCAGTACTTC. It codes for CASSSGRLNIQYF.

This clonotype was detected a few times. J is TRBJ2-7 and V is TRBV18, with a possible D match to TRBD2 (5 bases). CDR3 length: 14 residues. V was cut by 0 bases and J by 3 bases, with 9 bases left in between. Germline CDR1 is KGHSH and CDR2 is LQKENI. The DNA for the CDR3 is TGTGCCAGCTCACCACCTGGAGCGGTCTACGAGCAGTACTTC. It encodes CASSPPGAVYEQYF. The whole variable domain, filled in from reference TRBV18 and TRBJ2-7, reads NAGVMQNPRHLVRRRGQEARLRCSPMKGHSHVYWYRQLPEEGLKFMVYLQKENIIDESGMPKERFSAEFPKEGPSILRIQQVVRGDSAAYFCASSPPGAVYEQYFGPGTRLTVT.

The chain recombines TRBV20-1 with TRBJ2-2; tentative D call: TRBD1 (6 bases). V dropped 6 bases and J dropped 3 bases, with 8 bases sitting between them. Germline V CDR1 and CDR2: DFQATT, SNEGSKA (reference sequence). The CDR3 covers 12 residues. The CDR3 sequence is CSAQGHTGELFF. CDR3 bases: TGCAGTGCCCAGGGGCACACCGGGGAGCTGTTTTTT.

This clonotype was seen only a few times. CDR3 in DNA: TGTGCCAGCAGCTTAGCGATTGACTCTGGTGGCTACACCTTC. As protein: CASSLAIDSGGYTF. The chain recombines TRBV7-9 with TRBJ1-2; D unresolved. V dropped 0 bases and J dropped 7 bases, with 12 bases sitting between them. Germline CDR1 and CDR2: SEHNR and FQNEAQ (reference sequence). CDR3 length: 14 amino acids.

This clonotype was picked up a small number of times. The chain combines TRBV12-3 or TRBV12-4 with TRBJ2-1; TRBD2 agrees at 13 bases. The junction had 5 bases not matched to a gene; V was cut back by 5 bases and J by 7 bases. There are 15 residues in the CDR3. CDR3 region: CASSTSGGAWNEQFF. Written as DNA, the CDR3 is TGTGCCAGCAGTACTAGCGGGGGGGCCTGGAATGAGCAGTTCTTC.

This clonotype was detected many times. The gene calls are TRBV5-1 and TRBJ1-4; D is ambiguous. Per germline, CDR1 SGHRS and CDR2 YFSETQ. Trimming stripped 0 bases from V and 8 bases from J, with 17 bases between. The CDR3 is made up of 16 amino acids. The CDR3, as DNA: TGCGCCAGCAGCTTGGGTCCGTCGGGAGATGGGGAAAAACTGTTTTTT. It codes for CASSLGPSGDGEKLFF.

The rearrangement links TRBV6-5 to TRBJ2-1, with D tentatively TRBD1 (5 bases). Germline CDR1 MNHEY, CDR2 SVGAGI. The V end was cut by 0 bases, the J end by 0 bases, with 18 bases between. The CDR3 consists of 19 residues. This CDR3 reads CASSYSTPHRKSSYNEQFF. The DNA for the CDR3 is TGTGCCAGCAGTTACTCGACGCCCCACAGGAAGAGCTCCTACAATGAGCAGTTCTTC.

There are a few counts of this clonotype. V is TRBV20-1 and J is TRBJ1-1; the D gene is possibly TRBD1 (6 bases). The germline V and J ends were trimmed by 7 bases and 1 base, with 13 bases remaining between them. The germline gives CDR1 DFQATT, CDR2 SNEGSKA (reference sequence). The CDR3 sequence is 13 residues long. The DNA for the CDR3 is TGCAGTGGGCGTGTGGGACAGAACACTGAAGCTTTCTTT. Translated, it gives CSGRVGQNTEAFF.

The chain carries TRBV7-9 and TRBJ2-5, with unresolved D. This CDR3 is built from 13 residues. In germline, CDR1 is SEHNR, CDR2 FQNEAQ (reference sequence). Trimming stripped 5 bases from V and 4 bases from J, with 11 bases between. CDR3 coding DNA: TGTGCCAGCAGCCCGTCTCTCGGAGAGACCCAGTACTTC. Protein: CASSPSLGETQYF.

This clonotype came up many times. The genes are TRBV7-2 and TRBJ2-3, with no clear D. Trimming pared 2 bases from V and 4 bases from J, leaving 4 bases between. The CDR3 contains 12 residues. Germline values: CDR1 SGHTA, CDR2 FQGNSA. This CDR3 reads CASSLYADTQYF. CDR3 in DNA: TGTGCCAGCAGCTTATACGCAGATACGCAGTATTTT.

The gene calls are TRBV7-8 and TRBJ2-3, with 11 bases that match TRBD2. V gave up 5 bases and J gave up 6 bases; unmatched junction bases: 4. Germline V gene sequence: CDR1 SGHVS, CDR2 FQNEAQ. This CDR3 has 14 residues. CDR3 sequence: CASSPWTSGDTQYF. The CDR3 bases are TGTGCCAGCAGCCCCTGGACTAGCGGGGATACGCAGTATTTT.

This chain joins TRBV20-1 and TRBJ1-5, with no clear D. This CDR3 is 13 amino acids long. The V and J ends lost 6 bases and 5 bases respectively, with 14 bases between them. Germline CDR1 and CDR2: DFQATT and SNEGSKA (reference sequence). The CDR3 nucleotides are TGCAGTGCGCGCTGGATTAGGGATCAGCCCCAGCATTTT. Translated, it gives CSARWIRDQPQHF.

In its sample, this clonotype was seen once. The chain links TRBV5-1 to TRBJ2-2; D possibly uses TRBD1 or TRBD2 (5 bases each). The CDR3 extends over 14 amino acids. CDR1 is SGHRS and CDR2 is YFSETQ in the germline V gene. V shed 5 bases and J shed 1 base, with 9 bases lying between them. CDR3 nucleotides: TGCGCCAGCAGGGGGGTTATGAACACCGGGGAGCTGTTTTTT. Its protein product is CASRGVMNTGELFF.

This clonotype showed up just a few times. The chain uses TRBV5-4 and TRBJ1-1, with a weak D call TRBD1 (5 bases). CDR1 is SGHNT and CDR2 is YYREEE in the germline V gene (reference sequence). The V end lost 1 base, the J end lost 7 bases, and 14 bases lay between the germline ends. The CDR3 is 14 amino acids. In DNA form, the CDR3 reads TGTGCCAGCAGCTTGCTAGTCAGGGAAGATGAAGCTTTCTTT. It encodes CASSLLVREDEAFF.

The chain recombines TRBV7-9 with TRBJ2-1; 7 nucleotides match TRBD2. The trim removed 7 bases at V and 10 bases at J, leaving 22 bases unmatched. The CDR3 is 17 residues long. The germline gives CDR1 SEHNR, CDR2 FQNEAQ (reference sequence). CDR3 in amino acids: CASTTQGPAGFTREQFF. In DNA, the CDR3 is TGTGCCAGCACCACGCAGGGCCCAGCGGGGTTTACGAGGGAGCAGTTCTTC.

The chain links TRBV7-2 to TRBJ1-2; perhaps TRBD1 as D (6 bases). The germline gives CDR1 SGHTA, CDR2 FQGNSA. Between the trimmed V and J ends, which lost 3 bases and 8 bases, there was a span of 10 bases. This CDR3 is 12 amino acids long. The CDR3 protein is CASSLDSTGYTF. CDR3 DNA sequence: TGTGCCAGCAGCTTGGACAGTACAGGCTACACCTTC.

This clonotype was detected a few times. The chain uses TRBV29-1 and TRBJ1-1; no firm D call. Per the germline V gene, CDR1 is SQVTM and CDR2 is ANQGSEA. The CDR3 spans 11 residues. Trimming shortened V by 1 base and J by 10 bases, and 10 bases separated the two germline ends. CDR3 DNA: TGCAGCGTTGAAGGGGATCGACGAGCTTTCTTT. Translated: CSVEGDRRAFF.